Here is one T cell receptor beta chain with its context. The antigen is undetermined. Overlapping HIV-1 Gag 15-mer peptides at 0.8 to 1 ug per peptide per mL were used. Memory cells lacking CD40L and CD69 with high CD45RO were sorted. Sequencing used immunoSEQ version 4 in survey mode. Clones were sequenced by immunoSEQ multiplex PCR, and TCRdb holds only the in-frame ones, with some missing. Here the sample spans roughly 64,000 clones, roughly 75% being singletons. Germline V gene sequence: CDR1 SNHLY, CDR2 FYNNEI. Deletions cut 5 bases from V and 0 bases from J, with 14 bases between. This CDR3 region has 16 residues. This specimen belongs to a study of persistence of HIV-infected CD4 T cells.

V and J are TRBV2 and TRBJ1-3; possibly TRBD1 for D (5 bases). This clonotype originated in an adult man with HIV who was CMV-seropositive. The sequencing used CD4+ T cells sorted from PBMCs after 18-hour stimulation, collected from a patient who received antiretroviral therapy. This CDR3 reads CASSWGRPSSGNTIYF. As DNA, the CDR3 is TGTGCCAGCAGTTGGGGGAGGCCGAGCTCTGGAAACACCATATATTTT.